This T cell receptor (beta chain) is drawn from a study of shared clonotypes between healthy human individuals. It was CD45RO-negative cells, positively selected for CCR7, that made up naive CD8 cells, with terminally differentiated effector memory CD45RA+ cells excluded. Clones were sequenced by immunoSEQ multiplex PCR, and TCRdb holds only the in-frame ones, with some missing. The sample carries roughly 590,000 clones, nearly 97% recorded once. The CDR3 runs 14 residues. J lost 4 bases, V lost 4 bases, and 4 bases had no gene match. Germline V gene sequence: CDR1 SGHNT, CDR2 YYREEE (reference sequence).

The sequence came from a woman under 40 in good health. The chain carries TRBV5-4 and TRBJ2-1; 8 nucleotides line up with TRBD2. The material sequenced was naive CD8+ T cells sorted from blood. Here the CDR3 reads CASSISGTYNEQFF. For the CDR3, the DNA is TGTGCCAGCAGCATTAGCGGGACATACAATGAGCAGTTCTTC. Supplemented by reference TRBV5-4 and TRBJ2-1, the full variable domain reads ETGVTQSPTHLIKTRGQQVTLRCSSQSGHNTVSWYQQALGQGPQFIFQYYREEENGRGNFPPRFSGLQFPNYSSELNVNALELDDSALYLCASSISGTYNEQFFGPGTRLTVL.